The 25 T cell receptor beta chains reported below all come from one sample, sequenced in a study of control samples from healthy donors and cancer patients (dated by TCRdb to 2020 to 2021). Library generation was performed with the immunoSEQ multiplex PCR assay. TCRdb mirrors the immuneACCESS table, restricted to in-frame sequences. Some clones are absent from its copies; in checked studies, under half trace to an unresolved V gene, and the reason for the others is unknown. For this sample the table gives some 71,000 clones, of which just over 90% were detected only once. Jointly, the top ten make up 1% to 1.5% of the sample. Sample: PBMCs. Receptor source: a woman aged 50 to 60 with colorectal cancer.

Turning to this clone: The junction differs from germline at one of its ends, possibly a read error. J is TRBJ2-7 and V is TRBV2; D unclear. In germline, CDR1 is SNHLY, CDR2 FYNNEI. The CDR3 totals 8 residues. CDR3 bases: TGTGCCAGCAGCCAGACAACCTTC. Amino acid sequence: CASSQTTF.

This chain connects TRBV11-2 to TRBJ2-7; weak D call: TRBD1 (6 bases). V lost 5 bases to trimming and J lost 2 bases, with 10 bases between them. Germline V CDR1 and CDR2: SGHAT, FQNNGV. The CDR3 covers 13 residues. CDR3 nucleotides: TGTGCCAGCAGCCCTGGACAGACCTACGAGCAGTACTTC. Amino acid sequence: CASSPGQTYEQYF.

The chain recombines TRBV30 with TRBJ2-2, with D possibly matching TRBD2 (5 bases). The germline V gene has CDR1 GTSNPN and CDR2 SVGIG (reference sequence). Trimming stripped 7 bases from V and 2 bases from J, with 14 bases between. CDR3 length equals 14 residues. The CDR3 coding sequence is TGTGCCTTCCAAGCGGATTTTAACACCGGGGAGCTGTTTTTT. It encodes CAFQADFNTGELFF.

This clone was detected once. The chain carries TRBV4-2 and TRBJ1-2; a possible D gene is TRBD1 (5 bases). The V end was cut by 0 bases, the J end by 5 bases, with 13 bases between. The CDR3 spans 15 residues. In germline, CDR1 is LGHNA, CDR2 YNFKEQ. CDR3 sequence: CASSQELARGYGYTF. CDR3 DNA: TGTGCCAGCAGCCAAGAATTAGCACGGGGGTATGGCTACACCTTC.

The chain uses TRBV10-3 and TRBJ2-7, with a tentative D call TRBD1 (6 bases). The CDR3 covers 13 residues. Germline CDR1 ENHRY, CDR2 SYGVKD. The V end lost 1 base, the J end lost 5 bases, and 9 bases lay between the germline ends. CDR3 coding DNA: TGTGCCATCAGTGAGTTAGGGGGAGACGAGCAGTACTTC. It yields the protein CAISELGGDEQYF.

CDR3 coding DNA: TGTGCCCGAGGTTATTCCTATGGCTACACCTTC. It is translated as CARGYSYGYTF. The chain recombines TRBV30 with TRBJ1-2, with D unclear. V lost 8 bases to trimming and J lost 4 bases, with 11 bases between them. Germline V gene lookup returns CDR1 GTSNPN and CDR2 SVGIG (reference sequence). There are 11 residues in the CDR3.

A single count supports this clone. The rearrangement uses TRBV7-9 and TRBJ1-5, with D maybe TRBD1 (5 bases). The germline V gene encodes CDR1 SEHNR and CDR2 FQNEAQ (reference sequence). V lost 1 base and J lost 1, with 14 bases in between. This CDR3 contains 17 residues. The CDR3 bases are TGTGCCAGCAGCTTAGGCTCAGGGCAAGGAAGCAATCAGCCCCAGCATTTT. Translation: CASSLGSGQGSNQPQHF.

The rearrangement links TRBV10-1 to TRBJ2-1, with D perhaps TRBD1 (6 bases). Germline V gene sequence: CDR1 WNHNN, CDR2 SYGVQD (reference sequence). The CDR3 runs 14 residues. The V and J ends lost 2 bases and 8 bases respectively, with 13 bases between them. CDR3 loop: CASSEGRGEDEQFF. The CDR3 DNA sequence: TGCGCCAGCAGTGAGGGCAGGGGTGAGGATGAGCAGTTCTTC.

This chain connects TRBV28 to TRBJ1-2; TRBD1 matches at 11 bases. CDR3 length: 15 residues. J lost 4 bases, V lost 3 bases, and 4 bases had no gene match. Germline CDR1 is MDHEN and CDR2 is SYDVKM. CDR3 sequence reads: CASSFRTGGTYGYTF. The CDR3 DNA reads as TGTGCCAGCAGTTTCCGGACAGGGGGCACCTATGGCTACACCTTC.

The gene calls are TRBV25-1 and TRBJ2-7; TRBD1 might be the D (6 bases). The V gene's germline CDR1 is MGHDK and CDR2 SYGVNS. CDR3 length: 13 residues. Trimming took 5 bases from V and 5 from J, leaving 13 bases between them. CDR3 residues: CASSPGVDDEQYF. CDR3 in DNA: TGTGCCAGCAGTCCAGGGGTGGACGACGAGCAGTACTTC.

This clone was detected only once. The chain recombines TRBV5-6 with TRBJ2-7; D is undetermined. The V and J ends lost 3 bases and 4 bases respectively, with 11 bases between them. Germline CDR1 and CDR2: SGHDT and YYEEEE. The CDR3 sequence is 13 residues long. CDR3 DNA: TGTGCCAGCAGCTCGGGTAGTGGGTACGAGCAGTACTTC. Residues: CASSSGSGYEQYF. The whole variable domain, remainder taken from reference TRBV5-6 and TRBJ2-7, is DAGVTQSPTHLIKTRGQQVTLRCSPKSGHDTVSWYQQALGQGPQFIFQYYEEEERQRGNFPDRFSGHQFPNYSSELNVNALLLGDSALYLCASSSGSGYEQYFGPGTRLTVT.

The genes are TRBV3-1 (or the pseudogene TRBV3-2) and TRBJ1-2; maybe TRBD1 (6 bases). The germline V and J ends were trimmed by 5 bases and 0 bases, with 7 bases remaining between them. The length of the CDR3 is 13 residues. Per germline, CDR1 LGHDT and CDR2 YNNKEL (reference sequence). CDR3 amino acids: CASSRTANYGYTF. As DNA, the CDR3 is TGTGCCAGCAGCAGGACAGCTAACTATGGCTACACCTTC.

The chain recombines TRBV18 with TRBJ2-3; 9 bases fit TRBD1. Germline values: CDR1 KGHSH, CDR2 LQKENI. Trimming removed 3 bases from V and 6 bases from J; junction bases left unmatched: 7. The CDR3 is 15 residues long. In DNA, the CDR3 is TGTGCCAGCTCACCCCTACAGGGGGCTGGGGATACGCAGTATTTT. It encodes CASSPLQGAGDTQYF.

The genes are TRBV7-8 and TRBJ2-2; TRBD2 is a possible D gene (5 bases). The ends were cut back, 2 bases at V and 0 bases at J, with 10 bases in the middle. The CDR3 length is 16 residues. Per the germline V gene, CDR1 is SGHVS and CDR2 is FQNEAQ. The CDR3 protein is CASSLTAAANTGELFF. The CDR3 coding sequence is TGTGCCAGCAGCTTAACAGCGGCCGCGAACACCGGGGAGCTGTTTTTT.

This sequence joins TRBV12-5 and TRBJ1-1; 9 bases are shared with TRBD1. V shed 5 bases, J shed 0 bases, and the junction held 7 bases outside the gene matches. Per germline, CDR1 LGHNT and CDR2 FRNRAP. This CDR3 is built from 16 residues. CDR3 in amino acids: CASGNPRTGVNTEAFF. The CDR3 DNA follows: TGTGCTAGTGGTAACCCCAGGACAGGGGTGAACACTGAAGCTTTCTTT.

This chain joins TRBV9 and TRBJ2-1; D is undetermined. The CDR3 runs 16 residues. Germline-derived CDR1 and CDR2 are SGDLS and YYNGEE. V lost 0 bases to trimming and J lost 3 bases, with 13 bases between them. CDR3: CASSVVSRPHYNEQFF. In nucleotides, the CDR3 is TGTGCCAGCAGCGTAGTTAGCCGACCCCACTACAATGAGCAGTTCTTC.

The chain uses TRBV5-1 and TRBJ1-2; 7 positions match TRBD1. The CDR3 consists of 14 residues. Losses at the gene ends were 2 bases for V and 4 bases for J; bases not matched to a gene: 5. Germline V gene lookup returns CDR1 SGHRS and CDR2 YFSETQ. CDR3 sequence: CASSLQGQRYGYTF. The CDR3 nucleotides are TGCGCCAGCAGCTTACAGGGACAGCGCTATGGCTACACCTTC.

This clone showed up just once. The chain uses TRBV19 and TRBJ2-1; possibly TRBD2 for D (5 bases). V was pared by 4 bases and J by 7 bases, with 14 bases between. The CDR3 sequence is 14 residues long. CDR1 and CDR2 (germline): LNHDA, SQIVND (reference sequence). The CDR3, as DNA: TGTGCCAGTAGTAAGACCGGAGGTTTGAATGAGCAGTTCTTC. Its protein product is CASSKTGGLNEQFF. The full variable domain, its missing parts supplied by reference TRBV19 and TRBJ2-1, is DGGITQSPKYLFRKEGQNVTLSCEQNLNHDAMYWYRQDPGQGLRLIYYSQIVNDFQKGDIAEGYSVSREKKESFPLTVTSAQKNPTAFYLCASSKTGGLNEQFFGPGTRLTVL.

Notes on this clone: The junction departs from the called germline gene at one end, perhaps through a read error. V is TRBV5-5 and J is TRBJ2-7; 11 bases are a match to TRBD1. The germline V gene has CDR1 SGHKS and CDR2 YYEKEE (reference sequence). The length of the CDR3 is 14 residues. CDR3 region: CASSLGTGGAEQYF. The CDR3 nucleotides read TGTGCCAGCAGTTTGGGGACAGGGGGAGCCGAGCAGTACTTC.

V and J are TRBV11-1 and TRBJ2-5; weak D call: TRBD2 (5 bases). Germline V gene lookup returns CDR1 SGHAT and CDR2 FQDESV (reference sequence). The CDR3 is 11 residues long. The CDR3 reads CATQERGTQYF. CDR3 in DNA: TGTGCAACACAAGAACGGGGGACCCAGTACTTC.

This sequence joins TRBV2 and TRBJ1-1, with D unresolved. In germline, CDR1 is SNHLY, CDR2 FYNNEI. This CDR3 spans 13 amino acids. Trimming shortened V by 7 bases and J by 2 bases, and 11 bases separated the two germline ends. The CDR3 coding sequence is TGTGCCAGCACCCCGACCTTTAACACTGAAGCTTTCTTT. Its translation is CASTPTFNTEAFF. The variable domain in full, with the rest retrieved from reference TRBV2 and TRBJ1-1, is EPEVTQTPSHQVTQMGQEVILRCVPISNHLYFYWYRQILGQKVEFLVSFYNNEISEKSEIFDDQFSVERPDGSNFTLKIRSTKLEDSAMYFCASTPTFNTEAFFGQGTRLTVV.

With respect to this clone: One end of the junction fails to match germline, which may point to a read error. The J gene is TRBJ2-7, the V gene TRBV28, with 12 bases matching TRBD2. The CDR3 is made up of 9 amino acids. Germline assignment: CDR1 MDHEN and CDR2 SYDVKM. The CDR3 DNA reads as TGTGCCAGTCGGACTAGCGGGATCTTC. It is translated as CASRTSGIF.

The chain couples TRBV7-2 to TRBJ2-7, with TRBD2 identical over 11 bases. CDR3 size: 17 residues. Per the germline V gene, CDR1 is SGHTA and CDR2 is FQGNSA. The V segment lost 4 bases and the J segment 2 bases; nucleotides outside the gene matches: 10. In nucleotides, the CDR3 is TGTGCCAGCAGCTGGGCTAGCGGGGGGTCCCGGCCCTACGAGCAGTACTTC. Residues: CASSWASGGSRPYEQYF. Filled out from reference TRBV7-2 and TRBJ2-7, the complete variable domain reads GAGVSQSPSNKVTEKGKDVELRCDPISGHTALYWYRQSLGQGLEFLIYFQGNSAPDKSGLPSDRFSAERTGGSVSTLTIQRTQQEDSAVYLCASSWASGGSRPYEQYFGPGTRLTVT.

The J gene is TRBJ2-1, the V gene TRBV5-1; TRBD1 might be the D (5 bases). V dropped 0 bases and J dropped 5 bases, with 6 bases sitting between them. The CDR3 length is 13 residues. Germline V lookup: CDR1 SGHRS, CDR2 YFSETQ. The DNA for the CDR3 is TGCGCCAGCAGCTTGGCCAGGGACAATGAGCAGTTCTTC. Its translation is CASSLARDNEQFF.

CDR3 sequence (DNA): TGTGCCAGCAGCCAAGGTGCTCGAGACACCCCCTACGAGCAGTACTTC. As protein: CASSQGARDTPYEQYF. The genes are TRBV9 and TRBJ2-7; D remains ambiguous. There are 16 residues in the CDR3. V was clipped by 4 bases and J by 2 bases, with 19 bases between them. Germline V CDR1 and CDR2: SGDLS, YYNGEE. Looking up the rest from reference TRBV9 and TRBJ2-7 gives the full variable domain: DSGVTQTPKHLITATGQRVTLRCSPRSGDLSVYWYQQSLDQGLQFLIQYYNGEERAKGNILERFSAQQFPDLHSELNLSSLELGDSALYFCASSQGARDTPYEQYFGPGTRLTVT.